The 20 T cell receptor beta chains given below trace back to one sample, sequenced in a study of blood T cell repertoires in COVID-19. The protocol was immunoSEQ multiplex PCR, while the TCRdb copy is restricted to in-frame clones and leaves out a portion. The sample has some 200,000 clones, about nine tenths seen once. The sequenced sample consisted of peripheral blood. The receptors derive from a man of 80 years or more with acute or convalescent COVID-19.

This chain uses TRBV28 with TRBJ1-3; D is possibly TRBD1 (6 bases). The CDR3 spans 15 residues. CDR1 and CDR2 from the germline V gene are MDHEN and SYDVKM. Trimming took 5 bases from V and 0 from J, leaving 11 bases between them. The CDR3 region is CASSPGHNSGNTIYF. The DNA for the CDR3 is TGTGCCAGCAGTCCGGGACACAACTCTGGAAACACCATATATTTT.

The chain uses TRBV7-9 and TRBJ1-2, with TRBD1 matching over 9 bases. V shed 5 bases, J shed 6 bases, and the junction held 13 bases outside the gene matches. The CDR3 is 16 residues long. Per germline, CDR1 SEHNR and CDR2 FQNEAQ (reference sequence). The CDR3 DNA reads TGTGCCAGCAGCCCAGATGCCGGACAGGGGTTGGATGGCTACACCTTC. Translating gives CASSPDAGQGLDGYTF. Combining the CDR3 with reference TRBV7-9 and TRBJ1-2 gives the whole variable domain DTGVSQNPRHKITKRGQNVTFRCDPISEHNRLYWYRQTLGQGPEFLTYFQNEAQLEKSRLLSDRFSAERPKGSFSTLEIQRTEQGDSAMYLCASSPDAGQGLDGYTFGSGTRLTVV.

The chain has TRBV5-1 and TRBJ2-5, with D possibly TRBD1 on 6 matching bases. Germline assignment: CDR1 SGHRS and CDR2 YFSETQ. CDR3 length: 14 amino acids. Trimming removed 4 bases at V and 3 bases at J, with 13 bases between. The CDR3 sequence: CASSDRSGEETQYF. The DNA of the CDR3 is TGCGCCAGCAGCGACCGTTCAGGGGAAGAGACCCAGTACTTC.

This clone was recorded once. The rearrangement joins TRBV7-8 to TRBJ2-2; tentatively, D is TRBD1 (5 bases). Looked up from germline, CDR1 is SGHVS and CDR2 is FQNEAQ. CDR3 length: 14 residues. V was cut by 3 bases and J by 6 bases, with 11 bases left in between. The CDR3: CASSLGGRAGELFF. The CDR3 DNA sequence: TGTGCCAGCAGCTTGGGTGGCAGGGCCGGGGAGCTGTTTTTT.

The chain couples TRBV15 to TRBJ2-5; D gene uncertain. The CDR3 runs to 13 residues. The germline V gene has CDR1 LNHNV and CDR2 YYDKDF (reference sequence). V lost 4 bases to trimming and J lost 4 bases, with 10 bases between them. The CDR3 DNA sequence: TGTGCCACCAGCACCAGGTTACGAGAGACCCAGTACTTC. This encodes CATSTRLRETQYF. The full variable domain, its missing parts supplied by reference TRBV15 and TRBJ2-5, is DAMVIQNPRYQVTQFGKPVTLSCSQTLNHNVMYWYQQKSSQAPKLLFHYYDKDFNNEADTPDNFQSRRPNTSFCFLDIRSPGLGDTAMYLCATSTRLRETQYFGPGTRLLVL.

This clone turned up a few times. The chain employs TRBV30 and TRBJ2-2; maybe TRBD2 (5 bases). This CDR3 has 15 amino acids. Trimming removed 0 bases from V and 4 bases from J, with 12 bases in between. Germline V lookup: CDR1 GTSNPN, CDR2 SVGIG (reference sequence). For the CDR3, the DNA is TGTGCCTGGAGTGTGATGGGAGTCAGCACCGGGGAGCTGTTTTTT. Protein: CAWSVMGVSTGELFF.

This rearrangement joins TRBV9 to TRBJ1-4, with a possible D match to TRBD1 (6 bases). CDR1 SGDLS and CDR2 YYNGEE come from the germline V gene. CDR3 length equals 15 residues. Trimming removed 3 bases at V and 7 bases at J, with 16 bases between. CDR3 in DNA: TGTGCCAGCAGCGCATCCTTACAGGGTAGTGAAAAACTGTTTTTT. It yields the protein CASSASLQGSEKLFF.

The rearrangement joins TRBV12-3 or TRBV12-4 to TRBJ2-1; D perhaps matches TRBD1 (6 bases). Trimming shortened V by 6 bases and J by 15 bases, and 21 bases separated the two germline ends. CDR3 length equals 13 residues. Written as DNA, the CDR3 is TGTGCCAGCAGGTCTACAGGGCCCTCGCTTCCGTTCTTC. Translating gives CASRSTGPSLPFF.

The rearrangement links TRBV7-9 to TRBJ2-1; 14 positions match TRBD2. The germline V gene encodes CDR1 SEHNR and CDR2 FQNEAQ (reference sequence). The CDR3 is made up of 16 amino acids. After removal of 4 bases from V and 7 bases from J, the junction contained 6 bases not matched to a gene. CDR3 sequence reads: CASSSPGLAGVNEQFF. CDR3 DNA: TGTGCCAGCAGCTCGCCGGGACTAGCGGGAGTGAATGAGCAGTTCTTC.

The count of this clone is one. The V call is TRBV12-3 or TRBV12-4, the J call TRBJ2-3, with D perhaps matching TRBD1 (6 bases). V lost 7 bases and J lost 9, with 11 bases in between. The CDR3 has 11 amino acids. The CDR3 loop reads CASKTQGTQYF. The CDR3 DNA follows: TGTGCCAGCAAGACTCAGGGGACGCAGTATTTT.

V usage is TRBV19 and J usage is TRBJ2-7; TRBD1 matches at 9 bases. The V gene's germline CDR1 is LNHDA and CDR2 SQIVND (reference sequence). V was pared by 6 bases and J by 6 bases, with 9 bases of the junction left unmatched. The CDR3 loop spans 14 amino acids. CDR3 residues: CASRVGTGRSEQYF. For the CDR3, the DNA is TGTGCCAGTAGGGTTGGGACAGGGCGAAGCGAGCAGTACTTC.

As DNA, the CDR3 is TGTGCCAGCAGTTTATTCGCCAGGAGGGATTCACCCCTCCACTTT. Translation: CASSLFARRDSPLHF. J is TRBJ1-6 and V is TRBV27, with D unclear. V lost 1 base to trimming and J lost 8 bases, with 12 bases between them. CDR1 is MNHEY, CDR2 SMNVEV, per germline (reference sequence). The CDR3 runs 15 residues.

The genes are TRBV6-5 and TRBJ1-1; D gene unclear. This CDR3 region has 12 residues. Trimming took 6 bases from V and 4 from J, leaving 9 bases between them. Per the germline V gene, CDR1 is MNHEY and CDR2 is SVGAGI. CDR3 nucleotides: TGTGCCAGCAGGGTAGTTGTCACTGAAGCTTTCTTT. This encodes CASRVVVTEAFF.

This clone was seen only a few times. V and J are TRBV29-1 and TRBJ1-2; a weak D match, TRBD1 (5 bases). This CDR3 spans 15 amino acids. The ends were cut back, 6 bases at V and 4 bases at J, with 21 bases in the middle. Germline values: CDR1 SQVTM, CDR2 ANQGSEA. CDR3 nucleotide sequence: TGCAGCGTCCCAGCAGGAGGGGATCGGATCTATGGCTACACCTTC. Protein sequence: CSVPAGGDRIYGYTF.

The V gene is TRBV7-8, the J gene TRBJ1-3; possibly TRBD1 for D (5 bases). Germline V gene data show CDR1 as SGHVS and CDR2 as FQNEAQ. The CDR3 totals 19 residues. Between the trimmed V and J ends, which lost 2 bases and 0 bases, there was a span of 20 bases. CDR3: CASSLSDWGKVFSGNTIYF. CDR3 DNA sequence: TGTGCCAGCAGCTTATCTGACTGGGGCAAGGTCTTCTCTGGAAACACCATATATTTT.

The J gene is TRBJ1-2, the V gene TRBV28, with no clear D. CDR1 and CDR2 from the germline V gene are MDHEN and SYDVKM. The germline V and J ends were trimmed by 5 bases and 5 bases, with 9 bases remaining between them. The CDR3 sequence is 12 residues long. Here the CDR3 reads CASSMTDYGYTF. CDR3 DNA sequence: TGTGCCAGCAGTATGACTGATTATGGCTACACCTTC.

V usage is TRBV18 and J usage is TRBJ2-3, with 12 positions matching TRBD1. CDR1 and CDR2 (germline): KGHSH, LQKENI. This CDR3 spans 15 amino acids. J was trimmed by 4 bases and V by 6 bases; bases with no gene match: 5. Here the CDR3 DNA reads TGTGCCAGCTCGTCCGGGACAGGGGGCGCAGATACGCAGTATTTT. Amino acids: CASSSGTGGADTQYF.

This chain connects TRBV3-1 (or the pseudogene TRBV3-2) to TRBJ2-7, with TRBD1 matching over 12 bases. Germline lookup yields CDR1 LGHDT and CDR2 YNNKEL (reference sequence). The V and J ends lost 3 bases and 2 bases, in that order; junction bases with no gene match: 2. The CDR3 extends over 15 amino acids. The CDR3 here is CASSHRDRGPYEQYF. The CDR3 region has the DNA TGTGCCAGCAGCCACCGGGACAGGGGGCCCTACGAGCAGTACTTC.

The rearrangement joins TRBV19 to TRBJ2-6; 10 bases are a match to TRBD1. This CDR3 has 18 residues. Germline V CDR1 and CDR2: LNHDA, SQIVND (reference sequence). The V and J ends lost 4 bases and 0 bases, in that order; junction bases with no gene match: 6. In DNA, the CDR3 is TGTGCCAGTAGTAGCTGGACAGGGGGGGTCTCTGGGGCCAACGTCCTGACTTTC. Translated, it gives CASSSWTGGVSGANVLTF.

This clone has a single count. The rearrangement uses TRBV18 and TRBJ2-2, with 8 bases identical to TRBD1. There are 15 residues in the CDR3. V lost 3 bases to trimming and J lost 4 bases; unmatched junction nucleotides: 4. Germline CDR1 and CDR2: KGHSH and LQKENI. CDR3 in DNA: TGTGCCAGCTCACCTGGGACAGGACTCACCGGGGAGCTGTTTTTT. This encodes CASSPGTGLTGELFF. Drawing the rest from reference TRBV18 and TRBJ2-2, the complete variable domain is NAGVMQNPRHLVRRRGQEARLRCSPMKGHSHVYWYRQLPEEGLKFMVYLQKENIIDESGMPKERFSAEFPKEGPSILRIQQVVRGDSAAYFCASSPGTGLTGELFFGEGSRLTVL.